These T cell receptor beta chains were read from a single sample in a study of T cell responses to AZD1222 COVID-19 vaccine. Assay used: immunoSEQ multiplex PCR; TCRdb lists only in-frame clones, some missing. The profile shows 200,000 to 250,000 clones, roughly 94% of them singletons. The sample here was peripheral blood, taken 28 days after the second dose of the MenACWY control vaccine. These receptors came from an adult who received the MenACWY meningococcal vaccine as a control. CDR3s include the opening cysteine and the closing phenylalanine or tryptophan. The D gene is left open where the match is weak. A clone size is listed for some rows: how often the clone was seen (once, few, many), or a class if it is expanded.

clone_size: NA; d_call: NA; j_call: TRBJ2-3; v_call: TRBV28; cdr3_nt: TGTGCCAGCAGTGTCACTGGGCCCGATACGCAGTATTTT; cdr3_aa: CASSVTGPDTQYF
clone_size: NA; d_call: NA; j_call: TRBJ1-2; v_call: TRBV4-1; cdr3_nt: TGCGCCAGCAGCCAAGAAATTCCAGGGGAAGATGGCTACACCTTC; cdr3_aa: CASSQEIPGEDGYTF
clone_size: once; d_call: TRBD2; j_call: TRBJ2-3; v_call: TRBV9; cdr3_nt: TGTGCCAGCAGCATGGGACTAGCGGGACTCACAGATACGCAGTATTTT; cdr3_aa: CASSMGLAGLTDTQYF
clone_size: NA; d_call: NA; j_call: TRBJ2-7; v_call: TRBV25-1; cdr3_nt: TGTGCCAGCACCCCTCCCGGGGTCCACGAGCAGTACTTC; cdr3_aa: CASTPPGVHEQYF
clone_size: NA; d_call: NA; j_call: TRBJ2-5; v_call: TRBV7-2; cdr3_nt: TGTGCCAGCAGCTTAGGTCCGGGAGAGACCCAGTACTTC; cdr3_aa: CASSLGPGETQYF
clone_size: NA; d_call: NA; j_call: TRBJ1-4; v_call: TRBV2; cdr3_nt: TGTGCCAGCAGTGAACAGAGATTAAATGAAAAACTGTTTTTT; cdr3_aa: CASSEQRLNEKLFF
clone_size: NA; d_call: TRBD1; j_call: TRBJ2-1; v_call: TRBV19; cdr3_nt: TGTGCCAGTAGTTCTGGACAGGGTCCCTACAATGAGCAGTTCTTC; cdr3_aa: CASSSGQGPYNEQFF
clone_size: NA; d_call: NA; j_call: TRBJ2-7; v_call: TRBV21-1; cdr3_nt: TGTGCCAGCAGCAAATACGTGCGCCGGAGCTCCTACGAGCAGTACTTC; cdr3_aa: CASSKYVRRSSYEQYF
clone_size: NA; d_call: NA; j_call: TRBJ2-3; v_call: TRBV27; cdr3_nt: TGTGCCAGCAGTGGAGGACTCTACACAGATACGCAGTATTTT; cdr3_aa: CASSGGLYTDTQYF
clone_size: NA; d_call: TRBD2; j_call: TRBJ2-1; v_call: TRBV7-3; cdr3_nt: TGTGCCAGCAGCTTACCCGCGGGGGTCTCCTACAATGAGCAGTTCTTC; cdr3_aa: CASSLPAGVSYNEQFF
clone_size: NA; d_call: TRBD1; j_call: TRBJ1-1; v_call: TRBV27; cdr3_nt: TGTGCCAGCAGTTTATCCCTCAGGGGGCCGAACACTGAAGCTTTCTTT; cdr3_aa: CASSLSLRGPNTEAFF
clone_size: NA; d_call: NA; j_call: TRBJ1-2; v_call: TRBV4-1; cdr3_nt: TGCGCCAGCAGCCAAGATACTGTCCCGAGACAGATGAGCTACACCTTC; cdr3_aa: CASSQDTVPRQMSYTF
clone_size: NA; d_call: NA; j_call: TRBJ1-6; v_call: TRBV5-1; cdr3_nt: TGCGCCAGCAGCCAAGGACAGCCAAATTCACCCCTCCACTTT; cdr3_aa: CASSQGQPNSPLHF
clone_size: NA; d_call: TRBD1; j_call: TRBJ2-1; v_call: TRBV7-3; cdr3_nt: TGTGCCAGCAGCTTGACAGGGGCCGGAGATGAGCAGTTCTTC; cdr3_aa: CASSLTGAGDEQFF
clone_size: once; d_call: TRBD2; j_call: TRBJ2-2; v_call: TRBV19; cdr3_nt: TGTGCCAGTACCCCAGGGAAGCTAGCGGGAGGGCCCGGGGAGCTGTTTTTT; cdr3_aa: CASTPGKLAGGPGELFF